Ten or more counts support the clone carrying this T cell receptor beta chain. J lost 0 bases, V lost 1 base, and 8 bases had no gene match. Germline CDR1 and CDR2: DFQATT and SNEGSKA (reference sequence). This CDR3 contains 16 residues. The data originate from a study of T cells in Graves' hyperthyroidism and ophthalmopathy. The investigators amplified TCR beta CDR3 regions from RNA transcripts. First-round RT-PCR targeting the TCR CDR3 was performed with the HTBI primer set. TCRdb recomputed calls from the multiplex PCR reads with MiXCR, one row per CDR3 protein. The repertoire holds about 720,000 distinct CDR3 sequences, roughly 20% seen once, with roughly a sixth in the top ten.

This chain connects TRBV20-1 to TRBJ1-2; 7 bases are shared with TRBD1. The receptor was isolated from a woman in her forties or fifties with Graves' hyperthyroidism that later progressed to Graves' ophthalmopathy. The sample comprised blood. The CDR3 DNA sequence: TGCAGTGCTAGAGGAATTAAGGGGGCCTCTAACTATGGCTACACCTTC. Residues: CSARGIKGASNYGYTF.